What follows are 25 T cell receptor beta chains derived from one specimen sequenced in a study of cytomegalovirus exposure and HLA in healthy donors. Primers included in the PCR were 60 Vbeta and 13 Jbeta primers. Profiled with immunoSEQ multiplex PCR; TCRdb holds only in-frame clones, not every one. The sample records approximately 170,000 clones, roughly 80% being singletons. Material for sequencing was PBMCs. The receptor set was obtained from a man in his forties or fifties in good health and CMV-seropositive.

The chain recombines TRBV28 with TRBJ1-4, with no clear D. CDR1 and CDR2 (germline): MDHEN, SYDVKM. The CDR3 has 13 amino acids. Trimming left V 8 bases short and J 4 bases short, with 11 bases between. In nucleotides, the CDR3 is TGTGCCAGCCGCACGCGGATTAATGAAAAACTGTTTTTT. Protein: CASRTRINEKLFF. The full variable domain, rest sourced from reference TRBV28 and TRBJ1-4, is DVKVTQSSRYLVKRTGEKVFLECVQDMDHENMFWYRQDPGLGLRLIYFSYDVKMKEKGDIPEGYSVSREKKERFSLILESASTNQTSMYLCASRTRINEKLFFGSGTQLSVL.

This clone was seen only a few times. The CDR3 region has the DNA TGTGCCAGCAGTGAAGACAGGCCGTATGGCTACACCTTC. Translated, it gives CASSEDRPYGYTF. The V and J genes are TRBV25-1 and TRBJ1-2, with D possibly being TRBD1 (6 bases). This CDR3 is built from 13 residues. The germline CDR1 and CDR2 sequences are MGHDK and SYGVNS. V dropped 2 bases and J dropped 5 bases, with 9 bases sitting between them.

The chain recombines TRBV6-1 with TRBJ2-1, with 7 bases that match TRBD1. CDR3 size: 16 residues. V lost 1 base to trimming and J lost 4 bases; unmatched junction nucleotides: 7. Germline V gene data show CDR1 as MNHNS and CDR2 as SASEGT. The CDR3 loop is CASSEDGTALYNEQFF. As DNA, the CDR3 is TGTGCCAGCAGTGAAGATGGGACAGCCTTATACAATGAGCAGTTCTTC.

The V gene is TRBV5-1, the J gene TRBJ1-5; unclear D gene. V lost 0 bases, J lost 7 bases, and 17 bases lay in between. Germline V gives CDR1 SGHRS, CDR2 YFSETQ. This CDR3 spans 16 amino acids. CDR3 loop: CASSLEGHGIGQPQHF. The CDR3 DNA sequence: TGCGCCAGCAGCTTGGAGGGCCACGGGATCGGGCAGCCCCAGCATTTT. The full variable domain, in which reference TRBV5-1 and TRBJ1-5 provide the parts outside the CDR3, is KAGVTQTPRYLIKTRGQQVTLSCSPISGHRSVSWYQQTPGQGLQFLFEYFSETQRNKGNFPGRFSGRQFSNSRSEMNVSTLELGDSALYLCASSLEGHGIGQPQHFGDGTRLSIL.

J is TRBJ2-7 and V is TRBV9, with D perhaps matching TRBD2 (6 bases). This CDR3 has 15 amino acids. Germline lookup yields CDR1 SGDLS and CDR2 YYNGEE. Between the trimmed V and J ends, which lost 0 bases and 6 bases, there was a span of 16 bases. The CDR3 reads CASSVGNRRASEQYF. The CDR3 DNA reads TGTGCCAGCAGCGTAGGGAACAGGAGGGCATCCGAGCAGTACTTC.

This chain joins TRBV10-2 and TRBJ1-2; a weak D match, TRBD1 (5 bases). V was cut by 1 base and J by 4 bases, with 10 bases left in between. The germline V gene has CDR1 WSHSY and CDR2 SAAADI. This CDR3 has 14 residues. The CDR3 is CASSEYRSSYGYTF. The CDR3 nucleotides read TGCGCCAGCAGTGAGTACAGGTCGAGCTATGGCTACACCTTC.

CDR3 coding DNA: TGTGCCAGCTCAATCGGGACAGGCACAGATACGCAGTATTTT. Translated: CASSIGTGTDTQYF. V usage is TRBV18 and J usage is TRBJ2-3, with TRBD1 matching 7 bases. CDR1 and CDR2 from the germline V gene are KGHSH and LQKENI. V shed 5 bases, J shed 1 base, and the junction held 3 bases outside the gene matches. This CDR3 comprises 14 residues.

CDR3 DNA: TGTGCCAGCTCACCCGGGACAGGGGTAAGGGAGCAGTACTTC. Translating gives CASSPGTGVREQYF. The chain uses TRBV18 and TRBJ2-7; 10 bases agree with TRBD1. There are 14 residues in the CDR3. Trimming cost V 3 bases and J 7 bases; bases outside gene matches: 6. Germline values: CDR1 KGHSH, CDR2 LQKENI.

The chain employs TRBV5-1 and TRBJ1-1; D not resolved. Deletions cut 3 bases from V and 1 base from J, with 13 bases between. The germline gives CDR1 SGHRS, CDR2 YFSETQ. The CDR3 loop spans 15 amino acids. The CDR3 protein is CASSSRRAQNTEAFF. The CDR3 DNA is TGCGCCAGCAGCTCGAGGAGGGCTCAGAACACTGAAGCTTTCTTT.

This chain uses TRBV10-3 with TRBJ2-7, with 9 bases fitting TRBD1. V lost 7 bases, J lost 6 bases, and 4 bases stayed unmatched. Germline values: CDR1 ENHRY, CDR2 SYGVKD. The CDR3 is 12 residues long. The CDR3 DNA sequence: TGTGCCATCAATCCGGGACAGGGCGAGCAGTACTTC. Protein sequence: CAINPGQGEQYF.

The chain uses TRBV30 and TRBJ2-1; tentatively, D is TRBD2 (6 bases). This CDR3 contains 14 residues. CDR1 GTSNPN and CDR2 SVGIG come from the germline V gene (reference sequence). V lost 2 bases, J lost 5 bases, and 13 bases lay in between. In DNA form, the CDR3 reads TGTGCCTGGAGTCGGGTTAGCGGTAACAATGAGCAGTTCTTC. Protein product: CAWSRVSGNNEQFF.

V and J are TRBV30 and TRBJ1-2, with D possibly matching TRBD1 (5 bases). This CDR3 comprises 14 residues. CDR1 GTSNPN and CDR2 SVGIG come from the germline V gene (reference sequence). Deletions cut 2 bases from V and 3 bases from J, with 13 bases between. The CDR3: CAWSPVGGYYGYTF. The CDR3 DNA reads as TGTGCCTGGAGTCCGGTGGGGGGATACTATGGCTACACCTTC.

This chain joins TRBV29-1 and TRBJ2-5, with 8 bases aligning to TRBD1. This CDR3 spans 15 amino acids. Germline CDR1 and CDR2: SQVTM and ANQGSEA. With V trimmed by 0 bases and J by 4 bases, 7 bases remained unmatched. The CDR3 nucleotides read TGCAGCGTTGAAGATCGCAGGGGGCGCGGAGAGACCCAGTACTTC. The encoded protein is CSVEDRRGRGETQYF.

The chain is built from TRBV5-1 and TRBJ1-5, with 7 positions matching TRBD1. The CDR3 loop spans 13 amino acids. The germline V gene has CDR1 SGHRS and CDR2 YFSETQ. The V gene end was trimmed by 5 bases and the J gene end by 4 bases; junction bases not matched to a gene: 3. The CDR3 DNA reads TGCGCCAGCAGTCAACAGGGGAATCAGCCCCAGCATTTT. This codes for CASSQQGNQPQHF.

The chain joins TRBV29-1 to TRBJ2-3; 7 bases fit TRBD2. The junction had 3 bases not matched to a gene; V was cut back by 3 bases and J by 0 bases. Germline V gene lookup returns CDR1 SQVTM and CDR2 ANQGSEA. CDR3 length equals 14 residues. The CDR3 spells CSVESSGSTDTQYF. DNA of the CDR3: TGCAGCGTTGAGTCTAGCGGTAGCACAGATACGCAGTATTTT.

This chain joins TRBV28 and TRBJ1-1; 9 bases align to TRBD1. This CDR3 has 14 residues. CDR1 and CDR2 (germline): MDHEN, SYDVKM. Germline trimming cut 4 bases from V and 8 bases from J; bases unmatched to any gene: 8. The CDR3 sequence: CASSWTGAAKEAFF. The CDR3 DNA sequence: TGTGCCAGCAGTTGGACAGGGGCTGCTAAGGAAGCTTTCTTT.

The chain combines TRBV29-1 with TRBJ2-1; 8 bases align to TRBD2. Germline values: CDR1 SQVTM, CDR2 ANQGSEA. This CDR3 comprises 12 residues. Trimming at V came to 4 bases and at J to 8 bases, leaving 4 bases not matched to a gene. Here the CDR3 DNA reads TGCAGCGTTGCGGCTAGCGGGTATGAGCAGTTCTTC. Amino acids: CSVAASGYEQFF.

This clone was seen a handful of times. The V gene is TRBV6-1, the J gene TRBJ1-4; TRBD1 matches at 7 bases. Per the germline V gene, CDR1 is MNHNS and CDR2 is SASEGT. The J segment lost 8 bases and the V segment lost 5 bases, leaving 17 bases of the junction unmatched. This CDR3 contains 17 residues. The CDR3 DNA is TGTGCCAGCAGTAAAGTCCTATCCGGGACAGTTTTGGAAAAACTGTTTTTT. It is translated as CASSKVLSGTVLEKLFF.

The V call is TRBV10-1, the J call TRBJ1-2, with TRBD1 matching 7 bases. Germline assignment: CDR1 WNHNN and CDR2 SYGVQD (reference sequence). With 6 bases clipped from V and 10 bases from J, the junction kept 11 bases outside the gene matches. CDR3 size: 13 residues. The chain's CDR3 is CASRPDRAGDYTF. The DNA of the CDR3 is TGCGCCAGCAGACCCGACAGGGCGGGTGACTACACCTTC.

The chain links TRBV5-1 to TRBJ1-6; D call uncertain. With 4 bases removed from V and 4 bases from J, the gap between germline ends came to 9 bases. CDR1 SGHRS and CDR2 YFSETQ come from the germline V gene. The CDR3 runs 14 residues. This chain's CDR3 is CASSLFDYNSPLHF. The CDR3 nucleotides are TGCGCCAGCAGCCTATTCGATTATAATTCACCCCTCCACTTT.

This clone was observed a few times. The chain uses TRBV6-5 and TRBJ2-7; TRBD1 matches 8 bases. This CDR3 spans 15 amino acids. Per the germline V gene, CDR1 is MNHEY and CDR2 is SVGAGI. Unmatched junction bases numbered 10, after V lost 5 bases and J lost 4 bases. CDR3 nucleotide sequence: TGTGCCAGCAGTAGGAGCCGGGACAGGTCATACGAGCAGTACTTC. Translated: CASSRSRDRSYEQYF.

The V call is TRBV18, the J call TRBJ2-1; 9 nucleotides align to TRBD2. Germline values: CDR1 KGHSH, CDR2 LQKENI. This CDR3 has 16 residues. The J segment lost 5 bases and the V segment lost 1 base, leaving 6 bases of the junction unmatched. This CDR3 reads CASSPRSSGTNNEQFF. DNA for the CDR3: TGTGCCAGCTCACCACGGTCTAGCGGGACAAACAATGAGCAGTTCTTC.

This clone was recorded only once. The chain joins TRBV5-1 to TRBJ2-2; tentative D call: TRBD2 (6 bases). The length of the CDR3 is 15 residues. Germline-derived CDR1 and CDR2 are SGHRS and YFSETQ. Trimming pared 4 bases from V and 0 bases from J, leaving 10 bases between. CDR3: CASSPTSSNTGELFF. The DNA for the CDR3 is TGCGCCAGCAGCCCGACTAGTTCGAACACCGGGGAGCTGTTTTTT.

Worth noting for this clone: The sample contains more than one DNA sequence encoding this CDR3. The chain joins TRBV6-1 to TRBJ1-2; TRBD1 aligns across 8 bases. The CDR3 runs 14 residues. V lost 1 base to trimming and J lost 2 bases; unmatched junction nucleotides: 0. CDR1 and CDR2 (germline): MNHNS, SASEGT. In nucleotides, the CDR3 is TGTGCCAGCAGTGAAGGGACAGGGAACTATGGCTACACCTTC. Amino acid sequence: CASSEGTGNYGYTF.

The chain links TRBV5-1 to TRBJ1-4; 7 positions agree with TRBD1. Unmatched junction bases numbered 3, after V lost 4 bases and J lost 0 bases. CDR1 SGHRS and CDR2 YFSETQ come from the germline V gene. CDR3 length equals 15 residues. The CDR3 is CASSPQGATNEKLFF. The CDR3 region has the DNA TGCGCCAGCAGCCCCCAGGGGGCAACTAATGAAAAACTGTTTTTT.